This entry concerns a single TCR beta chain. Its recognized antigen is unknown. This sample was taken from a study of T cells expressing NK-cell markers (dated by TCRdb to the early 2020s). For the study in its entirety: Three sorted T-cell subsets (CD3+CD56+NKG2C+, CD3+CD56+NKG2C- and CD3+CD56-NKG2C+) from under 10 donors had their TCR beta-chain repertoires profiled. The libraries were sequenced on Illumina HiSeq 2000/2500, MiSeq or NextSeq, producing 2 x 150 bp reads. The eight sequenced donors were randomly selected healthy volunteers, three men and five women. Among the eight sequenced donors, seven were HCMV-seropositive and one was HCMV-seronegative.

On the study overall, not on this receptor specifically: For six donors, the dominant CD3+CD56+NKG2C+ clonotypes were among the top 10 CD8+ clonotypes and accounted for about 1.0-7.5% of CD8+ T cells. Whether the expanded NKG2C-expressing T cell clones were specific for HCMV antigens was left unclear. Those dominant clonotypes were again the most abundant among CD3+CD56-NKG2C+ cells in a few donors, at about 25-65%.

The CDR3 holds 15 amino acids from the cysteine to the phenylalanine. The protein alone is recorded here. The germline V gene (reference sequence) sets CDR1 to SEHNR and CDR2 to FQNEAQ. HCMV serostatus was determined by detecting HCMV-specific IgG in serum with a commercial ELISA kit. Peripheral blood mononuclear cells were isolated from blood by Ficoll density gradient centrifugation. The listed sequencing device is Illumina HiSeq 2000. 5'RACE template switching, by which a universal primer site and unique molecular identifiers were added, was used to make TCR beta cDNA libraries. cDNA synthesis was primed from the TCR beta constant segment, followed by two successive PCR amplification steps. Per the authors' processing: Reads were demultiplexed and grouped by UMI with MIGEC, and clonotypes were assembled and quantified with MiTCR. To exclude erroneous sequences, only TCR cDNA sequences supported by at least two reads were retained. The tcR package was used for downstream repertoire analysis, and clonotypes were matched between fractions using CDR3 nucleotide sequence together with V segment. VDJmatch was used to annotate antigen specificity against VDJdb, with one amino acid substitution in CDR3 allowed. TCRdb reprocessed the reads and provides one entry for every CDR3 protein sequence; no DNA is given. The V and J calls and clone size are TCRdb's, not the authors'. The sample table gives 150,000 to 200,000 distinct CDR3 sequences. The ten largest clones take up about 19% of the sample.

The chain was built from TRBV7-9 and TRBJ2-1; TCRdb's D call of TRBD1 is untestable without DNA. The receptor was derived from a man between 18 and 69 years old in good health. Specimen: blood T cells: a sorted CD56 or NKG2C T cell subset, CD4+ or CD8+ T cells, or bulk PBMC T cells (not recorded which). The CDR3 protein: CASRDNRARGNEQFF.